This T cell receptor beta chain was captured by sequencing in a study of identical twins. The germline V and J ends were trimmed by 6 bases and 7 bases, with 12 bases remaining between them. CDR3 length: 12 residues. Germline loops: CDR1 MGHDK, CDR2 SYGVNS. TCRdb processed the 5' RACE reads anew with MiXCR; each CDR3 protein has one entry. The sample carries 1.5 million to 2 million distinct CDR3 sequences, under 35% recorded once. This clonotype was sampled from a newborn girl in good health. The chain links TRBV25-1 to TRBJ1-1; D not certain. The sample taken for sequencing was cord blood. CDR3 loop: CASSPEVGEAFF. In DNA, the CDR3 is TGTGCCAGCAGCCCCGAGGTGGGTGAAGCTTTCTTT.